This TCR beta chain was sequenced during a study of blood T cell repertoires in COVID-19. Overall study: Sites across the United States, Italy and Spain contributed samples from acute and convalescent COVID-19. From T cells, B-cell-depleted T cells, or PBMCs came the material, which was cDNA or gDNA.

From germline, CDR1 is SGDLS and CDR2 YYNGEE. The CDR3 contains 15 residues. The ends were cut back, 4 bases at V and 5 bases at J, with 16 bases in the middle. In the original processing: Researchers report that nucleated cell counts were estimated from reference gene primer amplification. This table comes from immunoSEQ multiplex PCR, and its TCRdb copy is limited to in-frame clones, with some not included. V, J and clone size are taken as reported in that table, and D and trimming were inferred from the DNA itself. This sample has 150,000 to 200,000 clones; roughly nine tenths occur once, and the top ten carry 0.7% to 0.95%.

Sequencing used peripheral blood. The TCR originated in a woman between 65 and 79 years old with acute or convalescent COVID-19. This chain joins TRBV9 and TRBJ2-1, with D tentatively TRBD2 (6 bases). The DNA of the CDR3 is TGTGCCAGCAGCCCTGGTATCCGGGGGAACAATGAGCAGTTCTTC. Translation: CASSPGIRGNNEQFF.